One and the same sample provided the 18 T cell receptor beta chains below, sequenced in a study of T cell changes during pregnancy in multiple sclerosis. Measured with immunoSEQ multiplex PCR; TCRdb has only the in-frame clones, and not every one. The sample contains fewer than 90,000 clones, 94% of which appear only once. The input for sequencing was peripheral blood, taken after pregnancy. These receptors came from a female donor in good health, enrolled as a control in a pregnancy study.

The chain recombines TRBV4-2 with TRBJ2-1, with D possibly being TRBD1 (7 bases). The CDR3 consists of 16 residues. The germline CDR1 and CDR2 sequences are LGHNA and YNFKEQ. The germline V and J ends were trimmed by 6 bases and 11 bases, with 26 bases remaining between them. CDR3 sequence reads: CASRQSGTAQGGKQFF. The CDR3, as DNA: TGTGCCAGCAGGCAATCGGGGACAGCCCAAGGGGGGAAGCAGTTCTTC.

The chain has TRBV4-1 and TRBJ2-7, with TRBD1 matching over 7 bases. V trimming: 3 bases; J trimming: 2 bases; junction bases outside the gene matches: 1. The CDR3 has 13 amino acids. Per the germline V gene, CDR1 is MGHRA and CDR2 is YSYEKL. CDR3 bases: TGCGCCAGCAGCCAGGACAGGCCCTACGAGCAGTACTTC. Its translation is CASSQDRPYEQYF.

The chain recombines TRBV29-1 with TRBJ2-7; 7 positions agree with TRBD2. Germline CDR1 is SQVTM and CDR2 is ANQGSEA. Trimming removed 2 bases from V and 4 bases from J; junction bases left unmatched: 2. CDR3 size: 12 residues. The CDR3 nucleotides are TGCAGCGTTGAACTAGCGGATTACGAGCAGTACTTC. Protein sequence: CSVELADYEQYF.

The rearrangement links TRBV19 to TRBJ2-2; D possibly corresponds to TRBD1 (5 bases). CDR3 length equals 14 residues. Trimming removed 4 bases at V and 4 bases at J, with 10 bases between. Germline lookup yields CDR1 LNHDA and CDR2 SQIVND (reference sequence). The CDR3 DNA sequence: TGTGCCAGTAGTACTCAGGGTTCCACCGGGGAGCTGTTTTTT. Its translation is CASSTQGSTGELFF.

The J gene is TRBJ1-2, the V gene TRBV4-1; possibly TRBD1 for D (5 bases). The CDR3 has 15 residues. V was clipped by 4 bases and J by 8 bases, with 20 bases between them. Germline loops: CDR1 MGHRA, CDR2 YSYEKL. The CDR3 here is CASSPNSGGAEGYTF. The CDR3 nucleotides are TGCGCCAGCAGCCCAAATAGTGGAGGGGCCGAGGGCTACACCTTC.

The chain links TRBV27 to TRBJ2-7, with D unresolved. V was cut by 2 bases and J by 7 bases, with 12 bases left in between. The germline V gene encodes CDR1 MNHEY and CDR2 SMNVEV (reference sequence). The CDR3 covers 13 residues. DNA for the CDR3: TGTGCCAGCAGTTTAATTCCCCCGTATGAGCAGTACTTC. Its translation is CASSLIPPYEQYF.

The chain employs TRBV5-1 and TRBJ2-3, with D possibly TRBD2 on 5 matching bases. This CDR3 spans 15 amino acids. The germline gives CDR1 SGHRS, CDR2 YFSETQ. V was clipped by 3 bases and J by 4 bases, with 15 bases between them. CDR3 nucleotides: TGCGCCAGCAGCTCCCTATTGGAGCGGCCAGATACGCAGTATTTT. Protein sequence: CASSSLLERPDTQYF.

The CDR3 sequence is CASSLNGTGCMDTQYF. The CDR3 coding sequence is TGTGCCAGCAGCTTAAATGGGACAGGGTGTATGGATACGCAGTATTTT. The chain uses TRBV7-9 and TRBJ2-3; TRBD1 aligns across 9 bases. There are 16 residues in the CDR3. The junction had 9 bases not matched to a gene; V was cut back by 2 bases and J by 6 bases. Germline CDR1 and CDR2: SEHNR and FQNEAQ (reference sequence).

The V gene is TRBV28, the J gene TRBJ2-1; D unclear. Deletions cut 5 bases from V and 9 bases from J, with 20 bases between. The CDR3 runs to 15 residues. Looked up from germline, CDR1 is MDHEN and CDR2 is SYDVKM. The CDR3 DNA reads as TGTGCCAGCAGTCCCCTTACCTTATACTATCCTGAGCAGTTCTTC. It is translated as CASSPLTLYYPEQFF.

The chain is built from TRBV4-1 and TRBJ1-5; no clear D gene. V was trimmed by 4 bases and J by 3 bases, leaving 10 bases between them. The CDR3 loop spans 14 amino acids. Germline V CDR1 and CDR2: MGHRA, YSYEKL. CDR3 amino acids: CASSPYSSNQPQHF. The DNA for the CDR3 is TGCGCCAGCAGCCCTTACAGTTCCAATCAGCCCCAGCATTTT.

The V and J genes are TRBV4-1 and TRBJ2-7, with 8 nucleotides matching TRBD1. Germline assignment: CDR1 MGHRA and CDR2 YSYEKL. The CDR3 spans 15 residues. The J segment lost 0 bases and the V segment lost 4 bases, leaving 5 bases of the junction unmatched. The chain's CDR3 is CASSRDRGSSYEQYF. CDR3 nucleotide sequence: TGCGCCAGCAGCCGAGACAGGGGTAGCTCCTACGAGCAGTACTTC.

The V and J genes are TRBV28 and TRBJ2-2, with 8 positions matching TRBD2. Trimming removed 6 bases from V and 0 bases from J; junction bases left unmatched: 12. Germline CDR1 is MDHEN and CDR2 is SYDVKM. This CDR3 contains 18 residues. The CDR3, as DNA: TGTGCCAGCAGCTCGACGAGTGGCGGGGGGCCGAACACCGGGGAGCTGTTTTTT. Protein product: CASSSTSGGGPNTGELFF.

The chain links TRBV6-1 to TRBJ1-1; D is possibly TRBD1 (5 bases). The V gene lost 6 bases and the J gene lost 1 base, with 9 bases spanning the gap. This CDR3 is built from 13 residues. Per the germline V gene, CDR1 is MNHNS and CDR2 is SASEGT. The CDR3: CASRDNGNTEAFF. CDR3 nucleotides: TGTGCCAGCAGGGACAACGGGAACACTGAAGCTTTCTTT.

This rearrangement joins TRBV27 to TRBJ2-3; D ambiguous. V lost 3 bases to trimming and J lost 0 bases, with 10 bases between them. CDR1 and CDR2 (germline): MNHEY, SMNVEV (reference sequence). This CDR3 is 15 amino acids long. This CDR3 reads CASSFRRSSTDTQYF. CDR3 sequence (DNA): TGTGCCAGCAGTTTCCGGCGGAGCAGCACAGATACGCAGTATTTT.

V usage is TRBV18 and J usage is TRBJ1-1; D gene uncertain. Trimming removed 11 bases at V and 0 bases at J, with 10 bases between. Germline CDR1 KGHSH, CDR2 LQKENI. CDR3 length: 12 residues. CDR3 region: CAGSYVNTEAFF. The CDR3 DNA reads TGTGCCGGTTCCTATGTGAACACTGAAGCTTTCTTT.

V gene TRBV28 combines with J gene TRBJ2-1; TRBD2 matches 7 bases. V gave up 4 bases and J gave up 6 bases; unmatched junction bases: 9. CDR1 and CDR2 from the germline V gene are MDHEN and SYDVKM. This CDR3 spans 15 amino acids. DNA for the CDR3: TGTGCCAGCAGTTCACCGGGGGGAGCGGGCAATGAGCAGTTCTTC. It encodes CASSSPGGAGNEQFF.

This chain joins TRBV7-9 and TRBJ2-7; TRBD2 matches 8 bases. This CDR3 is 14 amino acids long. Germline CDR1 and CDR2: SEHNR and FQNEAQ (reference sequence). V lost 1 base, J lost 2 bases, and 1 base stayed unmatched. The CDR3 nucleotides are TGTGCCAGCAGCTTAGGCGGGAGGCCCTACGAGCAGTACTTC. Encoded protein: CASSLGGRPYEQYF.

The J gene is TRBJ2-6, the V gene TRBV18, with no clear D. This CDR3 contains 20 residues. Trimming took off 2 bases at V and 0 bases at J, with 20 bases between the two ends. Looked up from germline, CDR1 is KGHSH and CDR2 is LQKENI. The CDR3 DNA reads TGTGCCAGCTCACCAGAACCCTTGGCCCTGAACCCCTCTGGGGCCAACGTCCTGACTTTC. Translation: CASSPEPLALNPSGANVLTF.